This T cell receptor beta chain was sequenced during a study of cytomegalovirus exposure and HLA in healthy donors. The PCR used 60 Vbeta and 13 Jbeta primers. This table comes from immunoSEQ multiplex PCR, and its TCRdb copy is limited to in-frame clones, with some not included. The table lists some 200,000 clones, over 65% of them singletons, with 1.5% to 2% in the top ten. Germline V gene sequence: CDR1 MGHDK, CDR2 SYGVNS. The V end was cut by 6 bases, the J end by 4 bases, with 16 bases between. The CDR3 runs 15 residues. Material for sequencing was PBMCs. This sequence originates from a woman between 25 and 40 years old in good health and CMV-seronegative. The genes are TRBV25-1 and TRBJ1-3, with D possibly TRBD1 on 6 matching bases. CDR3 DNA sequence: TGTGCCAGCAGGATGGCAGGGGACCTGGGAAACACCATATATTTT. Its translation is CASRMAGDLGNTIYF.